Reported below is one TCR beta chain. What it binds is not known. TCRdb keeps only in-frame clones here, not all; method: immunoSEQ multiplex PCR. In the table there are approximately 300,000 clones, around 90% of which are singletons. The data originate from a study of cytomegalovirus exposure and HLA in healthy donors. CDR1 SGHTA and CDR2 FQGNSA come from the germline V gene. Deletions cut 0 bases from V and 2 bases from J, with 11 bases between. This CDR3 region has 15 residues. Study results and limitations: Altogether, 150 to 200 TCR beta chains were recorded as cytomegalovirus-associated.

This chain joins TRBV7-2 and TRBJ2-7, with D hard to call. The source of this sequence is a woman aged 25 to 39 in good health and CMV-seropositive. The material sequenced was PBMCs. CDR3 DNA: TGTGCCAGCAGCTTAGCGCTTAGTTTGCCCTACGAGCAGTACTTC. Translating it yields CASSLALSLPYEQYF.